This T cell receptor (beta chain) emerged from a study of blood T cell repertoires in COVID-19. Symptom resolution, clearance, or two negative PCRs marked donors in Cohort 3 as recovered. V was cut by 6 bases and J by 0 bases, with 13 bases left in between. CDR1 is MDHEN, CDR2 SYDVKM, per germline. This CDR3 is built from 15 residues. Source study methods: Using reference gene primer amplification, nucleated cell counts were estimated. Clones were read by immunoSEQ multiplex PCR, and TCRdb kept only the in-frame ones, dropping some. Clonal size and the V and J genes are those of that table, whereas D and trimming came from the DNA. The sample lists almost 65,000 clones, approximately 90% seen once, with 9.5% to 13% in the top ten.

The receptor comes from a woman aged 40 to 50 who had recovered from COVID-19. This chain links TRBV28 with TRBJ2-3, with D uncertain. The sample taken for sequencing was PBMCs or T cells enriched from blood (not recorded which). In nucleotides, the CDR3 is TGTGCCAGCAGCCTAGGAAGTTCTAGCACAGATACGCAGTATTTT. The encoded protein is CASSLGSSSTDTQYF.